This T cell receptor (beta chain) was sequenced during a study of shared clonotypes between healthy human individuals. Assay used: immunoSEQ multiplex PCR; TCRdb lists only in-frame clones, some missing. The repertoire consists of 2 million to 2.5 million clones, with 80% to 95% occurring once and the leading ten covering approximately 0.41%. The specimen sequenced was naive CD4+ T cells from PBMCs. Indicated subset: CD45RA+ positively selected. The receptor was derived from a man aged 18-30 years in good health. Some clones in this sample may be carry-over from other donors' samples.

Written as DNA, the CDR3 is TGCGCCAGCAGCCAAGCGCGCTCGGGGGGGATCACTGAAGCTTTCTTT. Translating gives CASSQARSGGITEAFF. The V call is TRBV4-1, the J call TRBJ1-1; D possibly corresponds to TRBD1 (5 bases). CDR3 size: 16 residues. The V end lost 1 base, the J end lost 4 bases, and 16 bases lay between the germline ends. Germline CDR1 is MGHRA and CDR2 is YSYEKL.